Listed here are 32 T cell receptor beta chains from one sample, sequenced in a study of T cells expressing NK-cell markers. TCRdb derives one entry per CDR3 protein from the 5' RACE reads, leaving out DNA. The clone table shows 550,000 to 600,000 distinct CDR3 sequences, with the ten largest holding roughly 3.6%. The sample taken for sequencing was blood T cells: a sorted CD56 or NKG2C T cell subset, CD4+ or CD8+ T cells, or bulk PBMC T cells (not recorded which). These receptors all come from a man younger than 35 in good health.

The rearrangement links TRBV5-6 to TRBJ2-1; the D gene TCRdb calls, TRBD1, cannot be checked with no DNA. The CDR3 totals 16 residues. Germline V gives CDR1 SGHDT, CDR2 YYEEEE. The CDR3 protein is CASSLYWGSSYNEQFF.

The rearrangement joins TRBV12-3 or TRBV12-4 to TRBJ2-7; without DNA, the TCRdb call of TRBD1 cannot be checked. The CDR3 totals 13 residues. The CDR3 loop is CASSLDRGWEQYF.

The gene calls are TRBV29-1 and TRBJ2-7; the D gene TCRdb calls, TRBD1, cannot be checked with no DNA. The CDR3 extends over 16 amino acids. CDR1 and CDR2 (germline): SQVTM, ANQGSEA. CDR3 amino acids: CSVEGGTGGPSYEQYF.

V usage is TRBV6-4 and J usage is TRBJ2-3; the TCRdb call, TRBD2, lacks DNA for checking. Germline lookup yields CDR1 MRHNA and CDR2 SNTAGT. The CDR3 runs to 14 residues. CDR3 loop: CASSEGGAADTQYF.

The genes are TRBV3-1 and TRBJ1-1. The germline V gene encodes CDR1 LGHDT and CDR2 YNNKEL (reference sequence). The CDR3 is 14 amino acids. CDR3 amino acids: CASSQGEGRTEAFF.

CDR3 region: CASSSTIDSLRSYNEQFF. The V call is TRBV11-1, the J call TRBJ2-1; the TCRdb D gene call, TRBD2, has no DNA to confirm it. This CDR3 is 18 amino acids long. Germline V gene lookup returns CDR1 SGHAT and CDR2 FQDESV (reference sequence).

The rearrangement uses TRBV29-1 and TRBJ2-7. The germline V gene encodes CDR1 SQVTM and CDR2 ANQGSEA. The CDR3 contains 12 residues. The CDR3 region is CSAMTTAYEQYF.

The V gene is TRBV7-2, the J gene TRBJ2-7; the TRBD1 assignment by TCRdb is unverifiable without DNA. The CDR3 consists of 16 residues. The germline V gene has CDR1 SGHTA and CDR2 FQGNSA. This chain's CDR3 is CASSLFSLGRGEEQYF.

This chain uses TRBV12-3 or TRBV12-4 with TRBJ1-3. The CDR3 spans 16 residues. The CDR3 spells CASSLRVAVAGNTIYF.

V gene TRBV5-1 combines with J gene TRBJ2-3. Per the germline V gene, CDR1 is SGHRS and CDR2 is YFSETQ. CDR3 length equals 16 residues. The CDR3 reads CASSLVTAASTDTQYF. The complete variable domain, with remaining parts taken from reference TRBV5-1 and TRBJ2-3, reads KAGVTQTPRYLIKTRGQQVTLSCSPISGHRSVSWYQQTPGQGLQFLFEYFSETQRNKGNFPGRFSGRQFSNSRSEMNVSTLELGDSALYLCASSLVTAASTDTQYFGPGTRLTVL.

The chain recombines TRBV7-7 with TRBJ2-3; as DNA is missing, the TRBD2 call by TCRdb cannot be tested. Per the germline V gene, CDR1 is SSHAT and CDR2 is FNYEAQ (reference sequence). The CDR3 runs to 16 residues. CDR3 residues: CASSRGSATSTDTQYF.

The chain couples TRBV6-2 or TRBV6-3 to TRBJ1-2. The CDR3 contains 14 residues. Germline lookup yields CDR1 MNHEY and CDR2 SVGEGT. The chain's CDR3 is CASRISGANYGYTF.

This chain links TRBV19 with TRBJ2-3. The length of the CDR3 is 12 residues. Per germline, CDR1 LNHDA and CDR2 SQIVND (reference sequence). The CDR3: CASSIEGYTQYF.

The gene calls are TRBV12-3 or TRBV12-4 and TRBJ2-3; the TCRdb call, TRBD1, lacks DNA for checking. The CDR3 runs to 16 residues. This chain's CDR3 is CASSLWGRGSTDTQYF.

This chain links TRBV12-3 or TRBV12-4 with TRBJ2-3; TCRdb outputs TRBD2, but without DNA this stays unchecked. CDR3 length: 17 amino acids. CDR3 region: CASSLTMLAGGTDTQYF.

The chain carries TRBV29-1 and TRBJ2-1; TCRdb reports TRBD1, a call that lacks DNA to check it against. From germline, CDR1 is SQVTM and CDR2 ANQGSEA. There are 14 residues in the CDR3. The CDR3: CSVELGTGGNEQFF.

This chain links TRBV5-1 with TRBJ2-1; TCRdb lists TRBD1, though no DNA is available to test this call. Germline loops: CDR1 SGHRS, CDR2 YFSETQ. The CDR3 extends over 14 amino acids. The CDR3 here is CASSSDRGPVEQFF.

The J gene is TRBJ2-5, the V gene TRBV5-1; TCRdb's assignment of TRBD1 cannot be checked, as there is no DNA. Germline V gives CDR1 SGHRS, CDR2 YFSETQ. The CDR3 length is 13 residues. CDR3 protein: CASRRTDQETQYF.

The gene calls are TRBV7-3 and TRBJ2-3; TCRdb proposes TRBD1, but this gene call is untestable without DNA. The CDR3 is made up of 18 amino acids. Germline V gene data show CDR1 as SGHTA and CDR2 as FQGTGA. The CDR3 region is CASSLNRGEVVGTDTQYF.

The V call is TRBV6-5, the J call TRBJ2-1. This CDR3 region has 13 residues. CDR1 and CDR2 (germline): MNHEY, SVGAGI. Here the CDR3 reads CASSYGSRREQFF.

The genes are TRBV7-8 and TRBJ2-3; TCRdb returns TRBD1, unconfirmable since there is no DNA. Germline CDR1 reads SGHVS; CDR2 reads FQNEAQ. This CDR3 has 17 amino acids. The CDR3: CASSRTRGGWGTDTQYF.

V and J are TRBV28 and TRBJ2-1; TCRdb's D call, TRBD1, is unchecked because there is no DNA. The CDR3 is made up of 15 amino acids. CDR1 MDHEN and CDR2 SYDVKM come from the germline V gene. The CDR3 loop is CASFSTGTSYNEQFF.

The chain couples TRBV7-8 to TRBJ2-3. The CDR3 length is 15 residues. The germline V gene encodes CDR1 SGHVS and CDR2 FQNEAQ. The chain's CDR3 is CASSLGLNPTDTQYF.

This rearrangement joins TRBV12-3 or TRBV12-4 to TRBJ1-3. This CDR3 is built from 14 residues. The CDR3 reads CASSLKDSGNTIYF.

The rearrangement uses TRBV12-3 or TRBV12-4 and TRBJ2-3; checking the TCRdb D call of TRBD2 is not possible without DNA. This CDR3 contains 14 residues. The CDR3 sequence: CASAPSSRADTQYF.

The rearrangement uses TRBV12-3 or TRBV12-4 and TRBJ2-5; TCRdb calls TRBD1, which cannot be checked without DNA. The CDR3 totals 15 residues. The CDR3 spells CASSPTGTETETQYF.

The CDR3 loop is CASSFQGRGETQYF. The chain employs TRBV12-3 or TRBV12-4 and TRBJ2-5; TCRdb designates TRBD2, a call that cannot be tested without DNA. The CDR3 consists of 14 residues.

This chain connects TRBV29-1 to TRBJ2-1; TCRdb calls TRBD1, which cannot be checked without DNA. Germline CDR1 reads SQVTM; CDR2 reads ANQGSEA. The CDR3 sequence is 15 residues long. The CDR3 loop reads CSVDREDRGRSEQFF.

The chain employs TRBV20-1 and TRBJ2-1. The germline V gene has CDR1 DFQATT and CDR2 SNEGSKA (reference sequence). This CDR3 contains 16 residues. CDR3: CSAQPEQFLSYNEQFF.

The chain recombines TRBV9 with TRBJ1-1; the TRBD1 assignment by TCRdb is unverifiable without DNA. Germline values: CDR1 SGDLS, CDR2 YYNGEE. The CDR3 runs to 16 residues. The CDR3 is CASSVGTGGVNTEAFF.

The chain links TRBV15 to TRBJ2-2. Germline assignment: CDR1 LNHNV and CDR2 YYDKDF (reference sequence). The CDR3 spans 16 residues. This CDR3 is CATRTTRRSSAGELFF.

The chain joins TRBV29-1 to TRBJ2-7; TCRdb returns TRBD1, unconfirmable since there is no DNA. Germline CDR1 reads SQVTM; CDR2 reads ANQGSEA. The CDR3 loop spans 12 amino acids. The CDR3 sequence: CSVEEAGDEQYF.